This entry concerns a single TCR beta chain. There is no known antigen for this receptor. The record has no base qualities; no much larger clone is one base away. Library generation was performed with the immunoSEQ multiplex PCR assay. A mixture of 60 forward primers for TCR Vbeta segments and 13 reverse primers for TCR Jbeta segments was used in the multiplex PCR. Amplification of the CDR3 region of rearranged TCR beta genes was performed with a multiplex PCR assay on genomic DNA. The amplified TCR beta libraries were sequenced on the Illumina HiSeq System as 87-base-pair reads. The authors' analysis ran thus. A later analysis tallied 75 million to 95 million unique TCR beta chains across the 666 repertoires, and approximately 11 million of those chains were shared by two or more donors. To remove PCR and sequencing errors, raw reads were error-corrected and collapsed into unique sequences using a nearest-neighbor algorithm that merged closely related sequences. V, D and J gene segments were assigned by aligning CDR3 sequences to IMGT reference sequences. For a sequence to be retained, at least a six-nucleotide match to both a V gene segment and a J gene segment was required. Rearrangements were called productive when the CDR3 lacked stop codons and stayed in frame with V and J; all others were non-productive. CDR3 was defined by IMGT convention, running from the second conserved V-encoded cysteine to the conserved J-encoded phenylalanine. Sequences without an unambiguous match to a single V gene segment were excluded from the earlier analysis of approximately 600 of the donors. In an earlier analysis of around 590 of the donors, a V segment was called functional when productive rearrangements were above 56.7%, and segregating when the standard deviation between donors exceeded 5%. A statistical classification framework was built to diagnose cytomegalovirus status from the catalog of TCR beta chain sequences. A later analysis assigned V and J genes by comparing TCR nucleotide sequences with IMGT/GENE-DB human TR gene sequences. A later analysis assigned CDR3 sequences and most-parsimonious VDJ recombination scenarios with the TCRdist pipeline. In a later analysis, each TCR beta chain was defined by its CDR3 amino acid sequence together with its V-gene family, and reads without a unique V-gene family were excluded. In a later analysis, 450 to 600 highly shared, low-generation-probability nucleotide sequences were removed to address suspected cross-contamination and a sequencing artifact. A later analysis calculated a clonal expansion index for each public chain from normalized within-repertoire ranks of inferred template counts. In a later analysis, generation probabilities were computed with a VDJ recombination model fitted to out-of-frame rearrangements, and the resulting probabilities were checked against IGoR. In a later analysis, TCR-TCR, TCR-HLA and TCR-CMV co-occurrence was scored with hypergeometric tests, and a repertoire-size bias correction was applied to TCR pairs. False discovery rates were estimated in a later analysis by permuting HLA or CMV assignments 20 times. In a later analysis, co-occurring TCRs were grouped using DBSCAN, and TCRdist sequence similarity was added for clustering within HLA-allele-positive subsets. Co-occurrence clustering excluded repertoires with fewer than 30,000 or more than 120,000 public chains, plus five with anomalous nucleotide sharing. Held by TCRdb, this immuneACCESS table contains in-frame sequences only and omits some clones. Under half of the omission traces to an unresolved V gene where checked; the cause of the rest is unknown. Clone size and the V and J calls come from that table; the DNA yielded D and trimming. Across this sample there are about 100,000 clones, with less than 90% seen only once. The ten largest clones capture just over 2.5% of the sample.

The cohort comprised 666 healthy bone marrow donors. At the time of sampling, all cohort members were nominally healthy, though unrecorded immune exposures were likely present. The donor was CMV seronegative and belonged to the group of 352 seronegative cohort members. A peripheral blood sample was provided by each donor, and peripheral blood mononuclear cells were used for TCR beta sequencing. The Qiagen DNeasy Blood Extraction Kit was used to extract genomic DNA from the blood cell samples. The CDR3 covers 16 residues, taking in both the cysteine and the phenylalanine. Only the CDR3 DNA is retained, 48 bases long and in frame from the first base. CDR1 and CDR2 were assigned from the germline V gene as MNHEY and SVGAGI. Trimming at the junction amounts to 0 bases on V and 1 base on J, and the germline ends lie 11 bases apart. The data were taken from a study of cytomegalovirus exposure and HLA in healthy donors listed by TCRdb under 2017. About the study as a whole: According to an earlier analysis of a few hundred of the donors, about 190 million T cells yielded 95 million to 140 million unique TCR beta sequences and 276 Gb of sequence data. The study profiled the T cell repertoires of 500 to 800 subjects by immunosequencing and related them to cytomegalovirus serostatus. HLA typing included class I and class II loci at four-digit resolution. The number of donors typed differed by locus, with roughly 629-640 for A, B, C, DRB1 and DQB1, 522 for DQA1, over 600 for DPA1, and around 430 for DPB1. The study was designed to test whether signatures of past pathogen exposure could be identified by cataloging public T cell receptors. To study patterns of TCR occurrence, a later analysis re-analyzed previously published TCR beta repertoires from several hundred donors and added high-resolution HLA genotyping. Among 300 to 450 genotyped donors of the cohort, an average of around 240,000 unique TCR beta nucleotide sequences were sequenced per donor, roughly 20% of them non-productive. A few DR-DQ haplotypes were handled as single units for association and clustering because linkage in the cohort was strong. A later genetic analysis took genome-wide SNP genotypes for about 60% of the roughly 670 donors and used that subset as a discovery cohort. To predict cytomegalovirus infection status, the study combined high-throughput TCR immunosequencing, statistical association of individual TCRs with disease status, and machine learning. Rather than drawing on any new phenotypic data, the later analysis identified candidate immune exposures from TCR beta sequences and the way those sequences occurred across donors. Alongside the repertoire data, information on donor age, sex, ethnicity and CMV serostatus was compiled. To decide whether each TCR beta V gene segment behaved as functional or pseudogenic, an earlier analysis of 587 of the donors relied on high-throughput TCR beta sequencing. Roughly 300 gigabases of sequencing data and 78 million or so unique TCR sequences were included in an early release covering about 600 HLA-typed donors. The genetic ancestry cluster associated with self-reported Caucasian donors included 80% to 90% of the approximately 410 genotyped donors. In addition to the first cohort of 666 subjects, a separate validation cohort of 130 or so different subjects was used. Every discovery cohort repertoire had been produced on one sequencing platform.

What the study reported, not specific to this receptor: Because counts were too low, about 18 rarely observed V segments, including chromosome 9 orphons, were left out of the earlier analysis of 500 to 750 of the donors. Correlated functional status among segregating V segments might be attributable to linkage disequilibrium, but an unknown experimental factor could not be ruled out. A later analysis reported that several top co-occurrence clusters appeared linked to parvovirus B19, influenza, CMV and Epstein-Barr virus. Because the 87-base-pair reads could not distinguish some IMGT-functional V segments, including TRBV6-2 and TRBV6-3, those segments were excluded. A further reported finding was that TCR beta sequences accurately predicted the HLA-A and HLA-B alleles for most subjects in the first cohort. In vitro tests confirmed that a few of the cytomegalovirus-associated TCR beta chains recognize cytomegalovirus antigens. The classifier was reported to diagnose cytomegalovirus status with high specificity and sensitivity in both the original cohort and the validation cohort. An earlier analysis of approximately 530 of the donors showed that most TCR beta V segments appeared in productive rearrangements either about 90% or about 30% of the time, which broadly matched IMGT annotations. In a later genetic analysis, a missense DCLRE1C variant was associated with V-gene and J-gene trimming of TCR beta chains, and the association was replicated in an independent cohort. In a later analysis, most CMV-associated TCR beta chains were found to appear HLA-restricted, with HLA associations seemingly driven largely by CMV exposure. CMV serostatus was the only immune exposure information available for the cohort. Most TCR sequences were seen in very few donors, while some public TCRs were found in many individuals. The presence/absence analyses assumed that sequencing depth was roughly uniform across donors, and that assumption may not be true. Compared with equally common non-associated chains, HLA-associated TCR beta chains in a later analysis were more clonally expanded and had lower generation probabilities. When HLA alleles, especially DR and DQ, strongly co-occurred, attributing TCR associations to individual alleles was difficult. The study gave a list of under 200 TCR beta chains associated with cytomegalovirus. At a false discovery rate of 0.05, a later analysis linked 15,000 to 20,000 TCR beta sequences to specific HLA alleles. A cluster of highly shared sequence variants was judged likely to represent a technical artifact of the sequencing pipeline. According to the authors, the approach could potentially be generalized to other disease states and immunological phenotypes. Because HLA typing was missing for some donors at each locus, association tests included only the typed subset. A later analysis found that TCR association rates varied across HLA loci, with DRB1 alleles showing the most associated TCRs and HLA-C alleles the fewest. Only TCR beta chains were sequenced in this cohort, and the absence of alpha or paired-chain data limited detectable features. A later genetic analysis reported fewer N-insertions in productive TCRs among donors in an Asian-associated ancestry cluster than the roughly 700-donor mean.

The sequence was obtained from a man aged 35 to 55 in good health and CMV-seronegative. The chain employs TRBV6-5 and TRBJ2-3; no D gene is confidently identified. Sequenced sample: PBMCs. The CDR3 is CASSYSTFPRTDTQYF. The sequence in DNA is TGTGCCAGCAGTTACTCGACATTTCCCCGCACAGATACGCAGTATTTT.